The next 27 T cell receptor beta chains were all read from a single sample in a study of T cells expressing NK-cell markers. TCRdb re-called the 5' RACE reads and shows each CDR3 protein once, DNA omitted. The sample shows approximately 440,000 distinct CDR3 sequences, and 1.4% to 1.5% sits with its ten largest clones. The material sequenced was blood T cells: a sorted CD56 or NKG2C T cell subset, CD4+ or CD8+ T cells, or bulk PBMC T cells (not recorded which). The receptor set was obtained from a woman aged 45-65 years in good health.

V usage is TRBV19 and J usage is TRBJ2-1; TCRdb gives TRBD2 as the D gene, but with no DNA this cannot be confirmed. The CDR3 has 13 residues. Germline V gene data show CDR1 as LNHDA and CDR2 as SQIVND (reference sequence). CDR3 in amino acids: CAPPRGRDNEQFF.

V usage is TRBV14 and J usage is TRBJ2-3; with no DNA, the TCRdb D assignment of TRBD2 cannot be verified. Germline-derived CDR1 and CDR2 are SGHDN and FVKESK. The CDR3 covers 15 residues. This chain's CDR3 is CASSPLAGTADTQYF. The full variable domain, rest sourced from reference TRBV14 and TRBJ2-3, is EAGVTQFPSHSVIEKGQTVTLRCDPISGHDNLYWYRRVMGKEIKFLLHFVKESKQDESGMPNNRFLAERTGGTYSTLKVQPAELEDSGVYFCASSPLAGTADTQYFGPGTRLTVL.

The chain links TRBV5-6 to TRBJ2-1; there is no DNA to check the TCRdb D call of TRBD1. CDR3 size: 15 residues. The germline V gene has CDR1 SGHDT and CDR2 YYEEEE. The CDR3: CASSFNGQGRNEQFF.

This chain connects TRBV24-1 to TRBJ1-2; TCRdb's assignment of TRBD1 cannot be checked, as there is no DNA. The germline V gene encodes CDR1 KGHDR and CDR2 SFDVKD. This CDR3 has 13 residues. The CDR3 spells CATSDWGQGGYTF.

This chain joins TRBV9 and TRBJ2-5. Germline CDR1 and CDR2: SGDLS and YYNGEE. The CDR3 loop spans 15 amino acids. CDR3 region: CASSVGFQKQETQYF.

The chain has TRBV12-3 or TRBV12-4 and TRBJ2-2. CDR3 size: 12 residues. The CDR3 is CATTGWAGELFF.

CDR3: CASSPGGNTIYF. The rearrangement links TRBV7-2 to TRBJ1-3; TCRdb calls TRBD1, which cannot be checked without DNA. Germline CDR1 and CDR2: SGHTA and FQGNSA. The CDR3 loop spans 12 amino acids.

V is TRBV12-3 or TRBV12-4 and J is TRBJ1-1. The CDR3 is made up of 14 amino acids. Here the CDR3 reads CASSLVVEGPEAFF.

The rearrangement uses TRBV7-9 and TRBJ2-7; the TRBD1 assignment by TCRdb is unverifiable without DNA. Germline CDR1 reads SEHNR; CDR2 reads FQNEAQ (reference sequence). This CDR3 region has 17 residues. CDR3 loop: CASSLVERTEFSYEQYF. Full variable domain (missing parts from reference TRBV7-9 and TRBJ2-7): DTGVSQNPRHKITKRGQNVTFRCDPISEHNRLYWYRQTLGQGPEFLTYFQNEAQLEKSRLLSDRFSAERPKGSFSTLEIQRTEQGDSAMYLCASSLVERTEFSYEQYFGPGTRLTVT.

This clonotype shows up as medium-sized by frequency. The chain recombines TRBV24-1 with TRBJ2-5; no DNA is available, so the TRBD2 call from TCRdb remains unchecked. CDR3 length equals 17 residues. Germline CDR1 reads KGHDR; CDR2 reads SFDVKD. This chain's CDR3 is CATSTSAAGGARETQYF.

The genes are TRBV20-1 and TRBJ2-1; TCRdb outputs TRBD2, but without DNA this stays unchecked. Germline loops: CDR1 DFQATT, CDR2 SNEGSKA (reference sequence). The CDR3 length is 15 residues. This chain's CDR3 is CSAPANTLAYNEQFF.

V gene TRBV14 combines with J gene TRBJ2-1; as DNA is missing, the TRBD1 call by TCRdb cannot be tested. Germline V gives CDR1 SGHDN, CDR2 FVKESK. This CDR3 comprises 14 residues. The CDR3 is CASSPTGTHNEQFF.

The chain employs TRBV6-1 and TRBJ1-2. The CDR3 consists of 14 residues. The germline CDR1 and CDR2 sequences are MNHNS and SASEGT. CDR3 amino acids: CASSRSLKVDGYTF.

V gene TRBV7-9 combines with J gene TRBJ2-1; TCRdb's D call, TRBD2, is unchecked because there is no DNA. The CDR3 covers 16 residues. Germline lookup yields CDR1 SEHNR and CDR2 FQNEAQ (reference sequence). The CDR3 here is CASSLVPAGGHNEQFF.

CDR3 residues: CASSPGTGVGNTGELFF. V usage is TRBV12-3 or TRBV12-4 and J usage is TRBJ2-2; the TCRdb D gene call, TRBD1, has no DNA to confirm it. This CDR3 has 17 residues.

The rearrangement uses TRBV3-1 and TRBJ2-2; TCRdb's assignment of TRBD1 cannot be checked, as there is no DNA. From germline, CDR1 is LGHDT and CDR2 YNNKEL (reference sequence). This CDR3 spans 16 amino acids. CDR3 region: CASSQVSRDGTGELFF. The entire variable domain, with the rest obtained from reference TRBV3-1 and TRBJ2-2, is as follows: DTAVSQTPKYLVTQMGNDKSIKCEQNLGHDTMYWYKQDSKKFLKIMFSYNNKELIINETVPNRFSPKSPDKAHLNLHINSLELGDSAVYFCASSQVSRDGTGELFFGEGSRLTVL.

This chain uses TRBV15 with TRBJ2-1; there is no DNA to check the TCRdb D call of TRBD2. The CDR3 runs to 19 residues. Germline V CDR1 and CDR2: LNHNV, YYDKDF (reference sequence). This CDR3 is CATSRGLPRLAGDGNEQFF.

The rearrangement links TRBV5-4 to TRBJ1-1; TCRdb designates TRBD1, a call that cannot be tested without DNA. Germline loops: CDR1 SGHNT, CDR2 YYREEE (reference sequence). There are 13 residues in the CDR3. The CDR3 loop is CASSRGGNTEAFF.

The chain recombines TRBV14 with TRBJ2-7; there is no DNA to check the TCRdb D call of TRBD2. The CDR3 length is 14 residues. CDR1 and CDR2 (germline): SGHDN, FVKESK. The CDR3 is CASSHPTSSYEQYF.

The J gene is TRBJ1-1, the V gene TRBV10-3. CDR3 size: 13 residues. Germline-derived CDR1 and CDR2 are ENHRY and SYGVKD. CDR3 loop: CAISREGNTEAFF.

V usage is TRBV12-3 or TRBV12-4 and J usage is TRBJ2-5; TCRdb's D call of TRBD2 is untestable without DNA. The CDR3 length is 16 residues. The chain's CDR3 is CASSPQSGLVEETQYF.

The V call is TRBV9, the J call TRBJ1-1; TCRdb proposes TRBD1, but this gene call is untestable without DNA. From germline, CDR1 is SGDLS and CDR2 YYNGEE. The CDR3 consists of 15 residues. Here the CDR3 reads CASSASGRENTEAFF. Full variable domain (remainder filled in from reference TRBV9 and TRBJ1-1): DSGVTQTPKHLITATGQRVTLRCSPRSGDLSVYWYQQSLDQGLQFLIQYYNGEERAKGNILERFSAQQFPDLHSELNLSSLELGDSALYFCASSASGRENTEAFFGQGTRLTVV.

The chain links TRBV4-1 to TRBJ2-7; TCRdb designates TRBD2, a call that cannot be tested without DNA. This CDR3 region has 15 residues. The germline V gene encodes CDR1 MGHRA and CDR2 YSYEKL. This CDR3 is CASSNRPRESNEQYF.

The chain uses TRBV12-3 or TRBV12-4 and TRBJ1-2; TCRdb gives TRBD1 as the D gene, but with no DNA this cannot be confirmed. The CDR3 loop spans 14 amino acids. CDR3: CASSLGDGPSGYTF.

The chain is built from TRBV5-1 and TRBJ2-6. Germline values: CDR1 SGHRS, CDR2 YFSETQ. The CDR3 has 17 residues. CDR3: CASSLGRLNSGANVLTF.

The rearrangement uses TRBV7-9 and TRBJ2-5; TCRdb proposes TRBD2, but this gene call is untestable without DNA. The germline CDR1 and CDR2 sequences are SEHNR and FQNEAQ (reference sequence). This CDR3 is 16 amino acids long. CDR3 loop: CASSSAVLAGVETQYF.

This sequence joins TRBV5-1 and TRBJ2-2. This CDR3 spans 14 amino acids. Looked up from germline, CDR1 is SGHRS and CDR2 is YFSETQ. The CDR3: CASSSTLGSGELFF.